Sequencing of this TCR beta chain was carried out in a study of T cell repertoires in cytomegalovirus infection. Findings of the study overall: HLA-C-restricted CMV clonotypes gave the most frequent clonotype in two of eight donors.

The germline CDR1 and CDR2 sequences are SGHVS and FQNEAQ. This CDR3 region has 19 residues. The ends lost 4 bases at V and 3 bases at J; junction bases unmatched: 9. TCRdb itself ran the reads through MiXCR, one entry per CDR3 protein. The sample has some 560,000 distinct CDR3 sequences, about 39% seen once. About this clonotype itself: The antigen is not known.

The chain uses TRBV7-8 and TRBJ2-1; TRBD2 aligns across 16 bases. This sample comprised cultured PBMCs, obtained from culture after CMV antigen stimulation. The clonotype was recovered from a human donor in good health (CMV status not recorded). Some clones in this sample may be carry-over from other donors' samples. CDR3 sequence reads: CASSSPGLAGGRNYNEQFF. In DNA, the CDR3 is TGTGCCAGCAGCTCACCGGGACTAGCGGGAGGGCGAAACTACAATGAGCAGTTCTTC. The variable domain in full, with the rest retrieved from reference TRBV7-8 and TRBJ2-1, is GAGVSQSPRYKVAKRGQDVALRCDPISGHVSLFWYQQALGQGPEFLTYFQNEAQLDKSGLPSDRFFAERPEGSVSTLKIQRTQQEDSAVYLCASSSPGLAGGRNYNEQFFGPGTRLTVL.